This T cell receptor (beta chain) was recorded in a study of OX40 agonist ivuxolimab in advanced cancers. Study-wide background: Patients with hepatocellular carcinoma, melanoma, renal cell or head and neck cancer made up the dose-escalation patients.

Concerning this clone itself: This CDR3 fails to terminate in the conserved phenylalanine or tryptophan, so it likely reflects a read error.

TCRdb's copy holds only in-frame clones and misses some; the assay was immunoSEQ multiplex PCR. The sample holds tens of thousands of clones, 80% to 90% seen once. Blood was sampled at baseline, cycle 4 day 1, and cycle 7 day 1. This clonotype originated in an adult with an advanced solid tumor such as melanoma, head and neck, liver or kidney cancer. This material consisted of CD4+ or CD8+ T cells sorted from blood, taken in a trial of the OX40 agonist ivuxolimab.

The CDR3 DNA is TGCGCCAGCAGCCCCAGCCCCTTTGGACAGGGCGATACGCAGTATCTT. It translates to CASSPSPFGQGDTQYL. The chain joins TRBV4-3 to TRBJ2-3; 8 bases fit TRBD1. The CDR3 runs to 16 residues. Per the germline V gene, CDR1 is LGHNA and CDR2 is YSLEER. V was clipped by 4 bases and J by 6 bases; unmatched bases: 12.